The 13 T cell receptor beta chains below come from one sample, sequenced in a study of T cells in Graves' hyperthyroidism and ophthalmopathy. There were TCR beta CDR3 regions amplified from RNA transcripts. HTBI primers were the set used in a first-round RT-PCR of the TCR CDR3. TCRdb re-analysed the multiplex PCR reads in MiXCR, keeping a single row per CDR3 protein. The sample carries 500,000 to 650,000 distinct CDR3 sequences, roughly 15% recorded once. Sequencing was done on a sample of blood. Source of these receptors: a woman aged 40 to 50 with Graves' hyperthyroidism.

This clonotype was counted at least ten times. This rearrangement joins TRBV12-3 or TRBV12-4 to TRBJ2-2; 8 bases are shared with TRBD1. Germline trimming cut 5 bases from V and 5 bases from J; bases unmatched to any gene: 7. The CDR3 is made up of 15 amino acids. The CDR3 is CASSTQGAWTGELFF. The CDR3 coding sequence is TGTGCCAGCAGTACCCAGGGGGCATGGACCGGGGAGCTGTTTTTT.

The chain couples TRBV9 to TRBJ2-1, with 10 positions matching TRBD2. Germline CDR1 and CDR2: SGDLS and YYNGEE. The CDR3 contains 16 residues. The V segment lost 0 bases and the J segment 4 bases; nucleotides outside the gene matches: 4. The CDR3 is CASSVELAGLYNEQFF. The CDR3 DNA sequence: TGTGCCAGCAGCGTAGAACTAGCGGGGCTTTACAATGAGCAGTTCTTC.

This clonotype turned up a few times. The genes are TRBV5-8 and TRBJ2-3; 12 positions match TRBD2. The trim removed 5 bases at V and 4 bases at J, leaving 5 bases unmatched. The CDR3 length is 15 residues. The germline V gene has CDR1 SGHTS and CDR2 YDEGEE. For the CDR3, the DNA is TGTGCCAGCAGTAGACTAGCGGGAGAGGCAGATACGCAGTATTTT. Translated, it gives CASSRLAGEADTQYF. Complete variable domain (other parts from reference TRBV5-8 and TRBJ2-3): EAGVTQSPTHLIKTRGQQATLRCSPISGHTSVYWYQQALGLGLQFLLWYDEGEERNRGNFPPRFSGRQFPNYSSELNVNALELEDSALYLCASSRLAGEADTQYFGPGTRLTVL.

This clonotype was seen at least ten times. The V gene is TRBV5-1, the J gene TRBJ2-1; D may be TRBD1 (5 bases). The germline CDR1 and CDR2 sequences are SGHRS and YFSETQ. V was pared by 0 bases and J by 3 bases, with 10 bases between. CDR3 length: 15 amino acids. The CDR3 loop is CASSLGGGLYNEQFF. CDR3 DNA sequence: TGCGCCAGCAGCTTGGGGGGCGGCCTCTACAATGAGCAGTTCTTC.

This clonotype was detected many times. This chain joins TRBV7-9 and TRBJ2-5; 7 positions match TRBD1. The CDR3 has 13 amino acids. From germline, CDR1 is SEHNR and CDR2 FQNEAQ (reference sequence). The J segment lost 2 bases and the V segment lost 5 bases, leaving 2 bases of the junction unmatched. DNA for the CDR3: TGTGCCAGCAGCGACAGGGATCAAGAGACCCAGTACTTC. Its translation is CASSDRDQETQYF. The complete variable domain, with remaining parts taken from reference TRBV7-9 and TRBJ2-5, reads DTGVSQNPRHKITKRGQNVTFRCDPISEHNRLYWYRQTLGQGPEFLTYFQNEAQLEKSRLLSDRFSAERPKGSFSTLEIQRTEQGDSAMYLCASSDRDQETQYFGPGTRLLVL.

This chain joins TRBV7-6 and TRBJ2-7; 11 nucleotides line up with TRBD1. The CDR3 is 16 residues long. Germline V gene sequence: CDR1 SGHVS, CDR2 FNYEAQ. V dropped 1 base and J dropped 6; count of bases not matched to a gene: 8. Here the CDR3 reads CASSLEVPGQGVEQYF. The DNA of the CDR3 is TGTGCCAGCAGCTTAGAGGTTCCGGGACAGGGGGTCGAGCAGTACTTC.

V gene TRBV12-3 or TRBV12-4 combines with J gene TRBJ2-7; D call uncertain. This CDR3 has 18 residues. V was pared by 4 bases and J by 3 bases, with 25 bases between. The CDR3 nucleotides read TGTGCCAGCAGTTCCGCGTACTTACCTTCTAGTCCCGGCTACGAGCAGTACTTC. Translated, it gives CASSSAYLPSSPGYEQYF.

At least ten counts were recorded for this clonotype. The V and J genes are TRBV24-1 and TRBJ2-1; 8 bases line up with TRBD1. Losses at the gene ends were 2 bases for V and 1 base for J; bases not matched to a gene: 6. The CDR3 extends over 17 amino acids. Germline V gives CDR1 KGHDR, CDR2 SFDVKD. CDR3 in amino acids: CATSDSSDRVSYNEQFF. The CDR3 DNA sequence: TGTGCCACCAGTGATTCCTCGGACAGGGTATCCTACAATGAGCAGTTCTTC.

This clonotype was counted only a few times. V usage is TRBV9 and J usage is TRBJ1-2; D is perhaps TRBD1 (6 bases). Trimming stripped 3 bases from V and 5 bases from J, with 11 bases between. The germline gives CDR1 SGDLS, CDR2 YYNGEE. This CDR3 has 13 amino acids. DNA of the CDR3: TGTGCCAGCAGCGGACAGGATTTTTATGGCTACACCTTC. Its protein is CASSGQDFYGYTF.

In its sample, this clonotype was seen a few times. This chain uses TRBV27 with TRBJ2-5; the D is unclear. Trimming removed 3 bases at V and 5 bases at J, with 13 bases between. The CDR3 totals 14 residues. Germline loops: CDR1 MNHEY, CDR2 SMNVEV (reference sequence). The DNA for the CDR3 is TGTGCCAGCAGTTTGGCTGGGAAGCTGGAGACCCAGTACTTC. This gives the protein CASSLAGKLETQYF.

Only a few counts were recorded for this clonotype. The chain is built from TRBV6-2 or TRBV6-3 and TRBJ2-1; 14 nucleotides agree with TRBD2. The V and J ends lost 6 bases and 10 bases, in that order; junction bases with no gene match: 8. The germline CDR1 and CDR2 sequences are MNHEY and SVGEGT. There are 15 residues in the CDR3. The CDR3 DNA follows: TGTGCCAGCAGCCCCGGGACTAGCGGGAGAAGAGAGCAGTTCTTC. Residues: CASSPGTSGRREQFF.

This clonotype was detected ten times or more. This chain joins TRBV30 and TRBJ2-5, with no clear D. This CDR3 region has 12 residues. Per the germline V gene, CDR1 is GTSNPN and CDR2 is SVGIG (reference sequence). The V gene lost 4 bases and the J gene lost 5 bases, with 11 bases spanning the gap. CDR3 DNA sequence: TGTGCCTGGAACCCAGGCCAGGAGACCCAGTACTTC. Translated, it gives CAWNPGQETQYF.

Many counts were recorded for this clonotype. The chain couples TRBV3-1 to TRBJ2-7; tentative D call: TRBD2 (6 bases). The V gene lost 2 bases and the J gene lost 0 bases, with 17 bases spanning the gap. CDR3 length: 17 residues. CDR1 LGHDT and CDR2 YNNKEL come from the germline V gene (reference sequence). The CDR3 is CASSQPPLEGFSYEQYF. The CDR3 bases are TGTGCCAGCAGCCAACCACCGTTGGAGGGATTCTCCTACGAGCAGTACTTC.